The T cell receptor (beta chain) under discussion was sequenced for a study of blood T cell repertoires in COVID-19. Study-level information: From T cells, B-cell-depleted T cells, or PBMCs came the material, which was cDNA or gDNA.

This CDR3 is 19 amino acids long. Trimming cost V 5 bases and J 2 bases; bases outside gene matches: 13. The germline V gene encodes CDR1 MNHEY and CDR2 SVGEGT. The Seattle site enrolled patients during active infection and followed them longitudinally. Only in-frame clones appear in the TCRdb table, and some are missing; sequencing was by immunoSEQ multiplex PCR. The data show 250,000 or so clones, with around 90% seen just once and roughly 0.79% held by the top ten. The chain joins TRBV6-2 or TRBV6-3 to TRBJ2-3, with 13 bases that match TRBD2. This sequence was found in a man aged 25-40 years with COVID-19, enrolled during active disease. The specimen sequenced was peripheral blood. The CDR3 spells CASSPSPPLAGGITDTQYF. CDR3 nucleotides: TGTGCCAGCAGTCCCAGTCCCCCACTAGCGGGGGGGATCACAGATACGCAGTATTTT.